These 25 T cell receptor beta chains were all obtained from the same sample, sequenced in a study of T cells in Graves' hyperthyroidism and ophthalmopathy. Using RNA transcripts as the source, TCR beta CDR3 regions were amplified. RT-PCR in the first round (using the HTBI primer set) targeted the TCR CDR3. TCRdb re-called the multiplex PCR reads with MiXCR, one entry per CDR3 protein. The repertoire has roughly 520,000 distinct CDR3 sequences, approximately 25% of them found once; the top ten carry approximately 10%. Sequenced: blood. These receptors originate from a woman aged 25 to 45 with Graves' ophthalmopathy.

This rearrangement joins TRBV28 to TRBJ1-2; 10 nucleotides align to TRBD1. This CDR3 comprises 15 residues. CDR1 and CDR2 from the germline V gene are MDHEN and SYDVKM. V gave up 5 bases and J gave up 3 bases; unmatched junction bases: 6. This CDR3 is CASSTRQGADYGYTF. The CDR3 bases are TGTGCCAGCAGTACAAGACAGGGGGCCGACTATGGCTACACCTTC.

This sequence joins TRBV12-3 or TRBV12-4 and TRBJ2-5; tentatively, D is TRBD2 (6 bases). The ends were cut back, 5 bases at V and 4 bases at J, with 17 bases in the middle. The CDR3 has 15 residues. In nucleotides, the CDR3 is TGTGCCAGCAGTCGGATTGCGGGGATTGGAGAGACCCAGTACTTC. Translation: CASSRIAGIGETQYF.

CDR3 in DNA: TGTGCCAGCAGTTTATTTCCTAGCGGAATTGACGCGAACACCGGGGAGCTGTTTTTT. Translated, it gives CASSLFPSGIDANTGELFF. The chain links TRBV27 to TRBJ2-2; 7 bases are a match to TRBD2. V was clipped by 1 base and J by 0 bases; unmatched bases: 11. Germline V gene sequence: CDR1 MNHEY, CDR2 SMNVEV (reference sequence). This CDR3 spans 19 amino acids.

This clonotype was observed at least ten times. The V gene is TRBV19, the J gene TRBJ1-1; D gene uncertain. Trimming pared 2 bases from V and 2 bases from J, leaving 12 bases between. The germline gives CDR1 LNHDA, CDR2 SQIVND (reference sequence). This CDR3 is built from 15 residues. The CDR3 spells CASSILAGQNTEAFF. Here the CDR3 DNA reads TGTGCCAGTAGTATACTCGCCGGGCAAAACACTGAAGCTTTCTTT.

This clonotype was recorded only once. This sequence may be a read error, since a much larger clone differs from it by one base. The chain joins TRBV15 to TRBJ1-1; D may be TRBD1 (5 bases). This CDR3 has 15 amino acids. Trimming took 0 bases from V and 5 from J, leaving 13 bases between them. Germline V CDR1 and CDR2: LNHNV, YYDKDF (reference sequence). CDR3 region: CATSRDIGVLTEAFF. The CDR3 region has the DNA TGTGCCACCAGCAGAGATATAGGGGTTCTAACTGAAGCTTTCTTT.

Details on this clonotype: This may stem from a read error, because a much larger clone lies one nucleotide away. V is TRBV6-5 and J is TRBJ2-4; perhaps D is TRBD1 or TRBD2 (6 bases each). This CDR3 is built from 15 residues. Germline V gene lookup returns CDR1 MNHEY and CDR2 SVGAGI. Here the CDR3 DNA reads TGTGCCAGCAGTTACGGGGCAGGGGACGGGGGCATTAAGTACTTC. Protein product: CASSYGAGDGGIKYF.

This clonotype was found many times. The V and J genes are TRBV29-1 and TRBJ2-7, with D maybe TRBD2 (5 bases). CDR1 SQVTM and CDR2 ANQGSEA come from the germline V gene. CDR3 length equals 11 residues. With 6 bases removed from V and 6 bases from J, the gap between germline ends came to 12 bases. The CDR3 DNA is TGCAGCGTAGAGACACGGGGCGAGCAGTACTTC. Translating gives CSVETRGEQYF.

Many counts were recorded for this clonotype. The V gene is TRBV7-3, the J gene TRBJ2-7, with D perhaps matching TRBD1 (6 bases). Deletions cut 1 base from V and 6 bases from J, with 13 bases between. Germline V CDR1 and CDR2: SGHTA, FQGTGA. The CDR3 extends over 14 amino acids. The CDR3 protein is CASSLSGWGREQYF. CDR3 nucleotides: TGTGCCAGCAGCTTAAGCGGTTGGGGGCGCGAGCAGTACTTC.

In this sample, this clonotype turned up many times. V and J are TRBV5-1 and TRBJ1-5; a possible D gene is TRBD1 (6 bases). Germline CDR1 SGHRS, CDR2 YFSETQ. The V end was cut by 4 bases, the J end by 4 bases, with 12 bases between. There are 14 residues in the CDR3. CDR3 amino acids: CASSTDSTNQPQHF. CDR3 DNA: TGCGCCAGCAGCACGGACAGCACTAATCAGCCCCAGCATTTT.

This clonotype was counted at least ten times. This sequence joins TRBV7-6 and TRBJ2-7; D might be TRBD1 (6 bases). This CDR3 has 15 residues. V was pared by 5 bases and J by 4 bases, with 18 bases between. Germline CDR1 reads SGHVS; CDR2 reads FNYEAQ. In DNA form, the CDR3 reads TGTGCCAGCAGCAGAGACAGGTCCCTAGGGTACGAGCAGTACTTC. The encoded protein is CASSRDRSLGYEQYF. The full variable domain, rest sourced from reference TRBV7-6 and TRBJ2-7, is GAGVSQSPRYKVTKRGQDVALRCDPISGHVSLYWYRQALGQGPEFLTYFNYEAQQDKSGLPNDRFSAERPEGSISTLTIQRTEQRDSAMYRCASSRDRSLGYEQYFGPGTRLTVT.

This clonotype was seen a handful of times. The chain employs TRBV15 and TRBJ1-3; D is perhaps TRBD1 (6 bases). The CDR3 runs 15 residues. The V end lost 5 bases, the J end lost 2 bases, and 13 bases lay between the germline ends. Germline-derived CDR1 and CDR2 are LNHNV and YYDKDF (reference sequence). The CDR3 DNA sequence: TGTGCCACCAGCGGGATACAGGGAGCTGGAAACACCATATATTTT. This translates into CATSGIQGAGNTIYF.

This clonotype was picked up many times. The chain uses TRBV5-1 and TRBJ1-2; D not resolved. V lost 5 bases to trimming and J lost 3 bases, with 11 bases between them. The germline V gene encodes CDR1 SGHRS and CDR2 YFSETQ. CDR3 length: 13 residues. CDR3 residues: CASRGIVDYGYTF. CDR3 in DNA: TGCGCCAGCAGGGGGATAGTAGACTATGGCTACACCTTC. Combining the CDR3 with reference TRBV5-1 and TRBJ1-2 gives the whole variable domain KAGVTQTPRYLIKTRGQQVTLSCSPISGHRSVSWYQQTPGQGLQFLFEYFSETQRNKGNFPGRFSGRQFSNSRSEMNVSTLELGDSALYLCASRGIVDYGYTFGSGTRLTVV.

This clonotype was seen only a few times. J is TRBJ2-7 and V is TRBV20-1; 9 bases are shared with TRBD1. Germline V CDR1 and CDR2: DFQATT, SNEGSKA (reference sequence). The V gene end was trimmed by 5 bases and the J gene end by 9 bases; junction bases not matched to a gene: 14. The CDR3 is 14 residues long. DNA of the CDR3: TGCAGTGCTCCAGTAGGGACAGGGAGTACGCTGCAGTACTTC. Encoded protein: CSAPVGTGSTLQYF.

This clonotype was picked up many times. The chain uses TRBV29-1 and TRBJ2-7, with D possibly called TRBD1 or TRBD2 (6 bases each). Germline CDR1 is SQVTM and CDR2 is ANQGSEA. The CDR3 has 13 amino acids. V was shortened by 8 bases and J by 3 bases, with 17 bases between the two germline ends. The CDR3 bases are TGCAGCATTTCGGAGGGGGGTAACTACGAGCAGTACTTC. Its protein is CSISEGGNYEQYF.

This clonotype was observed many times. V gene TRBV5-6 combines with J gene TRBJ1-3; no firm D call. Germline CDR1 is SGHDT and CDR2 is YYEEEE. This CDR3 has 16 residues. Deletions cut 4 bases from V and 0 bases from J, with 14 bases between. The CDR3 spells CASSPDLQRSGNTIYF. The CDR3 DNA sequence: TGTGCCAGCAGCCCAGATCTACAGCGCTCTGGAAACACCATATATTTT.

This clonotype was seen many times. The rearrangement links TRBV6-1 to TRBJ1-2; tentative D call: TRBD1 (6 bases). The V end was cut by 3 bases, the J end by 7 bases, with 12 bases between. The CDR3 contains 13 residues. Germline CDR1 and CDR2: MNHNS and SASEGT. The CDR3 bases are TGTGCCAGCAGTGACAGAGGGGGTAGTGGCTACACCTTC. Protein product: CASSDRGGSGYTF.

This clonotype was picked up many times. V is TRBV19 and J is TRBJ2-7; D not certain. V was clipped by 6 bases and J by 4 bases, with 10 bases between them. There are 12 residues in the CDR3. The germline V gene has CDR1 LNHDA and CDR2 SQIVND (reference sequence). The CDR3 DNA is TGTGCCAGTAGCATCAGCCGTTACGAGCAGTACTTC. Translated: CASSISRYEQYF. Full variable domain (outside the CDR3, taken from reference TRBV19 and TRBJ2-7): DGGITQSPKYLFRKEGQNVTLSCEQNLNHDAMYWYRQDPGQGLRLIYYSQIVNDFQKGDIAEGYSVSREKKESFPLTVTSAQKNPTAFYLCASSISRYEQYFGPGTRLTVT.

The V and J genes are TRBV6-1 and TRBJ1-1, with D maybe TRBD1 (5 bases). The V gene's germline CDR1 is MNHNS and CDR2 SASEGT. This CDR3 has 14 residues. Trimming stripped 6 bases from V and 1 base from J, with 12 bases between. CDR3 residues: CASRPPRGNTEAFF. As DNA, the CDR3 is TGTGCCAGCAGACCCCCGAGGGGGAACACTGAAGCTTTCTTT.

This clonotype was detected a few times. The CDR3 DNA reads TGTGCCAGCAGCTTAGATTCCAGCCCTGGGGAGACCCAGTACTTC. It specifies CASSLDSSPGETQYF. The V gene is TRBV11-2, the J gene TRBJ2-5; D ambiguous. This CDR3 region has 15 residues. V gave up 0 bases and J gave up 5 bases, with 13 bases separating them. The germline V gene has CDR1 SGHAT and CDR2 FQNNGV.

This sequence joins TRBV28 and TRBJ1-2; the D is unclear. The CDR3 is 14 amino acids. Trimming shortened V by 3 bases and J by 0 bases, and 8 bases separated the two germline ends. Germline CDR1 MDHEN, CDR2 SYDVKM. DNA for the CDR3: TGTGCCAGCAGTTTGTCGGCGGCTAACTATGGCTACACCTTC. The encoded protein is CASSLSAANYGYTF.

The table lists this clonotype with many counts. One end of the junction fails to match germline, which may point to a read error. The chain uses TRBV5-1 and TRBJ1-1; D unclear. Germline CDR1 reads SGHRS; CDR2 reads YFSETQ. The CDR3 covers 14 residues. DNA of the CDR3: TGTGCCAGCAGTTTGCTCACAGAGAACACTGAAGCTTTCTTT. Its protein is CASSLLTENTEAFF. Looking up the rest from reference TRBV5-1 and TRBJ1-1 gives the full variable domain: KAGVTQTPRYLIKTRGQQVTLSCSPISGHRSVSWYQQTPGQGLQFLFEYFSETQRNKGNFPGRFSGRQFSNSRSEMNVSTLELGDSALYLCASSLLTENTEAFFGQGTRLTVV.

This clonotype has a count of ten or more. The J gene is TRBJ2-7, the V gene TRBV10-3, with TRBD2 matching 9 bases. The CDR3 length is 15 residues. V gave up 3 bases and J gave up 4 bases; unmatched junction bases: 7. Germline values: CDR1 ENHRY, CDR2 SYGVKD. The CDR3 loop is CAISDPSGAIYEQYF. CDR3 DNA: TGTGCCATCAGTGACCCTAGCGGGGCCATATACGAGCAGTACTTC.

This clonotype was recorded many times. The genes are TRBV11-1 and TRBJ1-2; possibly TRBD1 for D (5 bases). The CDR3 is made up of 18 amino acids. CDR1 is SGHAT, CDR2 FQDESV, per germline (reference sequence). The V end lost 3 bases, the J end lost 5 bases, and 25 bases lay between the germline ends. The CDR3, as DNA: TGTGCCAGCAGCTTGGGAGGGACGGCCAGGTCCCCTAGGTATGGCTACACCTTC. Protein sequence: CASSLGGTARSPRYGYTF.

This clonotype appeared a single time. This rearrangement joins TRBV6-1 to TRBJ1-1; a possible D gene is TRBD1 (5 bases). Germline values: CDR1 MNHNS, CDR2 SASEGT. With 9 bases removed from V and 3 bases from J, the gap between germline ends came to 14 bases. This CDR3 comprises 13 residues. The CDR3 spells CASIKWGDTEAFF. CDR3 nucleotides: TGTGCCAGTATTAAATGGGGGGACACTGAAGCTTTCTTT.

The sample holds many counts of this clonotype. The rearrangement uses TRBV7-2 and TRBJ2-5; 8 positions agree with TRBD1. With 6 bases clipped from V and 2 bases from J, the junction kept 5 bases outside the gene matches. The CDR3 is made up of 14 amino acids. Germline V gene lookup returns CDR1 SGHTA and CDR2 FQGNSA. CDR3 nucleotide sequence: TGTGCCAGCAGACCTGACAGGGGTCAAGAGACCCAGTACTTC. Its protein product is CASRPDRGQETQYF. Full variable domain (outside the CDR3, taken from reference TRBV7-2 and TRBJ2-5): GAGVSQSPSNKVTEKGKDVELRCDPISGHTALYWYRQSLGQGLEFLIYFQGNSAPDKSGLPSDRFSAERTGGSVSTLTIQRTQQEDSAVYLCASRPDRGQETQYFGPGTRLLVL.